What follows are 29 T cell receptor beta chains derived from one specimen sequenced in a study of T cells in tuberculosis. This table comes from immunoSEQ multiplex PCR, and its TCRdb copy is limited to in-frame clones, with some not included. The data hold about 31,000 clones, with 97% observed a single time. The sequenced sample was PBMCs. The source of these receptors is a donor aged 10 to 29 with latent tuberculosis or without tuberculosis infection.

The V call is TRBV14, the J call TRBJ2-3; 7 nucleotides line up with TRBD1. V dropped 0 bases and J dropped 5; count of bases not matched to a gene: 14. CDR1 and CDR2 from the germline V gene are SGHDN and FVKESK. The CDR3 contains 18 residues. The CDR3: CASSQETTTGPRRDTQYF. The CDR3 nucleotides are TGTGCCAGCAGCCAAGAGACGACGACAGGGCCCCGAAGAGATACGCAGTATTTT.

DNA for the CDR3: TGTGCCAGTTCCGAACAGGGTACCGACTACGAGCAGTACTTC. Translating it yields CASSEQGTDYEQYF. This chain connects TRBV2 to TRBJ2-7, with D perhaps TRBD1 (6 bases). The V and J ends lost 9 bases and 3 bases respectively, with 18 bases between them. This CDR3 region has 14 residues. Looked up from germline, CDR1 is SNHLY and CDR2 is FYNNEI.

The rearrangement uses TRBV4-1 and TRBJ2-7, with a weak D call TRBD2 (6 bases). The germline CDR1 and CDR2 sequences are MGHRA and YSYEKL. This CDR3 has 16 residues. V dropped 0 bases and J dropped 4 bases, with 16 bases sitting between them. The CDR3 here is CASSQDLLGGLYEQYF. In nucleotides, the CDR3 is TGCGCCAGCAGCCAAGATCTCCTGGGAGGCCTATACGAGCAGTACTTC.

CDR3 bases: TGCGCCAGCAATTACGGGACTTTAGAGACCCAGTACTTC. It codes for CASNYGTLETQYF. The chain carries TRBV5-1 and TRBJ2-5; D perhaps matches TRBD2 (6 bases). The V end lost 6 bases, the J end lost 4 bases, and 13 bases lay between the germline ends. Germline-derived CDR1 and CDR2 are SGHRS and YFSETQ. The CDR3 consists of 13 residues.

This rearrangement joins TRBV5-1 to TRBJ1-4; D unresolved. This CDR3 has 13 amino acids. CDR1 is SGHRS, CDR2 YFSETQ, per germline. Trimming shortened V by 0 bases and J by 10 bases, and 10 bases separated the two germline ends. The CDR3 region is CASSLEMGLKLFF. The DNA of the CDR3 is TGCGCCAGCAGCTTGGAAATGGGCTTAAAACTGTTTTTT.

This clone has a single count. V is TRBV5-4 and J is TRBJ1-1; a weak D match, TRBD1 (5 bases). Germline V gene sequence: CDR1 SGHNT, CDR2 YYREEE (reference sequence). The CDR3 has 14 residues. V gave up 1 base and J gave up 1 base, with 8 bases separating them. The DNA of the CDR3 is TGTGCCAGCAGCTTGAGACAGCAGAACACTGAAGCTTTCTTT. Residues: CASSLRQQNTEAFF.

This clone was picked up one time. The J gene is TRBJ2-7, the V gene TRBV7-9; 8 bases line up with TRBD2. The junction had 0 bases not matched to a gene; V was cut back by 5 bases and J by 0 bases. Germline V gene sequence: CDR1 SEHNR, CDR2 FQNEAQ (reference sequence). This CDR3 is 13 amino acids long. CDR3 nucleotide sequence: TGTGCCAGCAGCAGCGGGAGCTCCTACGAGCAGTACTTC. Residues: CASSSGSSYEQYF.

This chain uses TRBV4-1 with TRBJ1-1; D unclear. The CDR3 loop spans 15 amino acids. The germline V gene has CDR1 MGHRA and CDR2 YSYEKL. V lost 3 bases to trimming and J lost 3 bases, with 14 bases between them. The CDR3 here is CASSHREASYTEAFF. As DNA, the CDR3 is TGCGCCAGCAGCCATAGAGAGGCGTCTTACACTGAAGCTTTCTTT.

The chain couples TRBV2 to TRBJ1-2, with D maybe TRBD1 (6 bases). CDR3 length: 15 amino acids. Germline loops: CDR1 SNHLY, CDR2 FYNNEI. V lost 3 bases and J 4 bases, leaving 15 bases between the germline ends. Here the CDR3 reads CASSEGSGTFYGYTF. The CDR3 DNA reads TGTGCCAGCAGTGAGGGCTCGGGGACATTCTATGGCTACACCTTC.

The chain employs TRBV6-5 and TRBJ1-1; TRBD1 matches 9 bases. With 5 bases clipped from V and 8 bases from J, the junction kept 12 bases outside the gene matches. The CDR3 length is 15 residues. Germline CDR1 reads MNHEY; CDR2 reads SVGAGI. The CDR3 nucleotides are TGTGCCAGCAGTCGTCGACAGGGGGAAAAATCGGAAGCTTTCTTT. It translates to CASSRRQGEKSEAFF.

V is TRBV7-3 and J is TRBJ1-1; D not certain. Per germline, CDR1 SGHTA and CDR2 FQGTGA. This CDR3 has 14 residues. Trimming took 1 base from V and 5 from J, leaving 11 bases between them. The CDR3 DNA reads TGTGCCAGCAGCTTAAACGGAAGAGGGACTGAAGCTTTCTTT. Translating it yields CASSLNGRGTEAFF.

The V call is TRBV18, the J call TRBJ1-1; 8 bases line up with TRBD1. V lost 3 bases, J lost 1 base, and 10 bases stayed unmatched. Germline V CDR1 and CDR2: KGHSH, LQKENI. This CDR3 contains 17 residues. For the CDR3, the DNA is TGTGCCAGCTCACCCCTCGGACAGGGCGCGGGGAACACTGAAGCTTTCTTT. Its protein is CASSPLGQGAGNTEAFF. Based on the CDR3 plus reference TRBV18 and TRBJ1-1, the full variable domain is NAGVMQNPRHLVRRRGQEARLRCSPMKGHSHVYWYRQLPEEGLKFMVYLQKENIIDESGMPKERFSAEFPKEGPSILRIQQVVRGDSAAYFCASSPLGQGAGNTEAFFGQGTRLTVV.

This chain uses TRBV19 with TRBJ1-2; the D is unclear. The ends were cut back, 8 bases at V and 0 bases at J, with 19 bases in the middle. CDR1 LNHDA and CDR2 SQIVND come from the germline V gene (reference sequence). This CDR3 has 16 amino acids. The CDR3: CASHGPGKGSNYGYTF. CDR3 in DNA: TGTGCCAGTCACGGCCCGGGGAAAGGATCTAACTATGGCTACACCTTC.

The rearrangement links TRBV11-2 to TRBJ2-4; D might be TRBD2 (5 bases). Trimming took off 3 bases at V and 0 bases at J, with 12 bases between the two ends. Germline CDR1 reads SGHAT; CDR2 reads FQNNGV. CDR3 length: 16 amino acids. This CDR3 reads CASSFSDGVAKNIQYF. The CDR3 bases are TGTGCCAGCAGCTTTTCGGACGGGGTAGCCAAAAACATTCAGTACTTC.

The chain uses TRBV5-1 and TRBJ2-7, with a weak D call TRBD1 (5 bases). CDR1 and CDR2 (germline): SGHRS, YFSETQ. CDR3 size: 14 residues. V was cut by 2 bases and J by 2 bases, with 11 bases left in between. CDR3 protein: CASSFLRGTYEQYF. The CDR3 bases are TGCGCCAGCAGCTTCCTTAGGGGTACCTACGAGCAGTACTTC.

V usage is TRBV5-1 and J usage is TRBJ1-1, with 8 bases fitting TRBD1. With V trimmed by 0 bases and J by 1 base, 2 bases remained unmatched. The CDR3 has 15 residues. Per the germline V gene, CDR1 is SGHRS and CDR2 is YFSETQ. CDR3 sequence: CASSLAGQGNTEAFF. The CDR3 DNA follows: TGCGCCAGCAGCTTGGCAGGACAGGGGAACACTGAAGCTTTCTTT.

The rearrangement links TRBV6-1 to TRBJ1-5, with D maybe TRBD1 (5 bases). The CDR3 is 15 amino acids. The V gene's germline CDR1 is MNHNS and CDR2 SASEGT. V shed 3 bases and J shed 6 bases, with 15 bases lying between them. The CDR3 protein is CASSDPGQGSQPQHF. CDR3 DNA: TGTGCCAGCAGTGATCCGGGCCAGGGCTCTCAGCCCCAGCATTTT.

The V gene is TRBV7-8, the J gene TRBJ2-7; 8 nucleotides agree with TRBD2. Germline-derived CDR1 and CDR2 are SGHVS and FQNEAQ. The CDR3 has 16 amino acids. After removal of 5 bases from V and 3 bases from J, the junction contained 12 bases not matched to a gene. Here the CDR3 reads CASSRGVAGKLYEQYF. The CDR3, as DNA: TGTGCCAGCAGCAGGGGGGTAGCGGGAAAGCTCTACGAGCAGTACTTC.

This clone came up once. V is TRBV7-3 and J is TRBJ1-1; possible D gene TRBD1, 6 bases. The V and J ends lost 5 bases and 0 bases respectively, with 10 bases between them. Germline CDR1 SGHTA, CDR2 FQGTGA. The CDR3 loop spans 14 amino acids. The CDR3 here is CASSQGTLNTEAFF. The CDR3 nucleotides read TGTGCCAGCAGCCAGGGGACATTGAACACTGAAGCTTTCTTT.

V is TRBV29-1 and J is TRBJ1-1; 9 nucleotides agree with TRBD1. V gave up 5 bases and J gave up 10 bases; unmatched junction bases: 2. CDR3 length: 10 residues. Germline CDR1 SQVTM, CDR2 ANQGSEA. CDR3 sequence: CSVYRGRAFF. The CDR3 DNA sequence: TGCAGCGTTTACAGGGGGCGAGCTTTCTTT. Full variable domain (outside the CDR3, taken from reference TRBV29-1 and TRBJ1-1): SAVISQKPSRDICQRGTSLTIQCQVDSQVTMMFWYRQQPGQSLTLIATANQGSEATYESGFVIDKFPISRPNLTFSTLTVSNMSPEDSSIYLCSVYRGRAFFGQGTRLTVV.

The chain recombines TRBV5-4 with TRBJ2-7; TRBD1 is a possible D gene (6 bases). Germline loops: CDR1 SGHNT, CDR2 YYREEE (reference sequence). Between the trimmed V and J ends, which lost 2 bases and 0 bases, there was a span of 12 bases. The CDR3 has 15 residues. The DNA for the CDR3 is TGTGCCAGCAGCTTCCCAGGGGCCTCCTCCTACGAGCAGTACTTC. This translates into CASSFPGASSYEQYF.

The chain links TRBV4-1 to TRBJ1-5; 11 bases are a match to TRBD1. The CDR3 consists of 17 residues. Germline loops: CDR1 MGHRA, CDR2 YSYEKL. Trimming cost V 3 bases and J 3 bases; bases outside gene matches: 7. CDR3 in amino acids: CASSQYGTGGFNQPQHF. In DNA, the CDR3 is TGCGCCAGCAGCCAGTATGGGACAGGGGGTTTCAATCAGCCCCAGCATTTT.

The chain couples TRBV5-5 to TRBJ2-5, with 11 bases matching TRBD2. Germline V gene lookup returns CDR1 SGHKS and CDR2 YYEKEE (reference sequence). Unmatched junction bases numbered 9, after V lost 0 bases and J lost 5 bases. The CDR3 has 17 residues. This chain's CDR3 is CASSLAGSGGVRETQYF. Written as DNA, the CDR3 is TGTGCCAGCAGCTTGGCGGGTAGCGGGGGGGTCCGGGAGACCCAGTACTTC.

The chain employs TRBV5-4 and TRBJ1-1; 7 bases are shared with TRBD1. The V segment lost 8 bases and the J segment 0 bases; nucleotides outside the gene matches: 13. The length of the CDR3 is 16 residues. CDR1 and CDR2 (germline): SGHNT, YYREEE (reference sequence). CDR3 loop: CASSPLRTGMNTEAFF. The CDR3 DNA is TGTGCCAGTAGCCCACTTAGGACAGGTATGAACACTGAAGCTTTCTTT.

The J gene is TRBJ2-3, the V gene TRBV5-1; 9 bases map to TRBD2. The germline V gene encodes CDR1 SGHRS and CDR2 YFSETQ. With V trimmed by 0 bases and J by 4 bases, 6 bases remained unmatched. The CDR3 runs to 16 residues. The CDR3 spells CASSLVAGGPADTQYF. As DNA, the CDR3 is TGCGCCAGCAGCTTGGTTGCGGGGGGGCCGGCAGATACGCAGTATTTT.

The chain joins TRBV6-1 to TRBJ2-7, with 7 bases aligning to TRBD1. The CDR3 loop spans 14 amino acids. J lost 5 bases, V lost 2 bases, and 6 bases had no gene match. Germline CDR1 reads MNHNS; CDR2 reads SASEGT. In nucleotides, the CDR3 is TGTGCCAGCAGTGAACTAGGACAGGAAAACGAGCAGTACTTC. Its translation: CASSELGQENEQYF.

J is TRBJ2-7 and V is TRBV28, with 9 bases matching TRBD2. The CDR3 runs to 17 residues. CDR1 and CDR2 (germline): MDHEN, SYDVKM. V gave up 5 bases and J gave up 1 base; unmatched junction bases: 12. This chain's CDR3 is CASSTPRLAAVSYEQYF. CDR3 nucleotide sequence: TGTGCCAGCAGTACGCCTAGACTAGCGGCCGTTTCCTACGAGCAGTACTTC. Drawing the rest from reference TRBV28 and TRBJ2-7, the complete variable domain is DVKVTQSSRYLVKRTGEKVFLECVQDMDHENMFWYRQDPGLGLRLIYFSYDVKMKEKGDIPEGYSVSREKKERFSLILESASTNQTSMYLCASSTPRLAAVSYEQYFGPGTRLTVT.

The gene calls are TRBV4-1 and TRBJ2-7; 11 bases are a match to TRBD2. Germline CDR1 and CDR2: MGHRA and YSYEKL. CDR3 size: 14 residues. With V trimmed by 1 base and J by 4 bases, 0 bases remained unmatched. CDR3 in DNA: TGCGCCAGCAGCCAAGGGACTAGCGGGTACGAGCAGTACTTC. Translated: CASSQGTSGYEQYF.

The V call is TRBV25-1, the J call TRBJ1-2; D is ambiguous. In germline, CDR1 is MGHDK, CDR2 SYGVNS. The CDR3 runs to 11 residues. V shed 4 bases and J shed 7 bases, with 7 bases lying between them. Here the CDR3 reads CASSGAGGYTF. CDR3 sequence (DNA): TGTGCCAGCAGTGGGGCGGGTGGCTACACCTTC.